Listed below are T cell receptor beta chains from one sample, sequenced in a study of blood T cell repertoires in COVID-19. Profiling relied on immunoSEQ multiplex PCR, and the TCRdb table lists in-frame clones only, not all of them. The table shows about 250,000 clones, with over 80% occurring only once. Sequencing was done on a sample of PBMCs or T cells enriched from blood (not recorded which). The receptors shown here come from a woman under 30 who had recovered from COVID-19. Each CDR3 is given with its conserved first and last residue. A D gene is named only where the DNA matches it firmly. Clone sizes are given selectively: once, few, many, or a class where the clone is expanded.

J gene | V gene | clone size | D gene | CDR3 DNA | CDR3 protein
TRBJ1-5 | TRBV23-1 | NA | NA | TGCGCCAGCCCAAACAGGGAGAAGGCCAATCAGCCCCAGCATTTT | CASPNREKANQPQHF
TRBJ2-3 | TRBV25-1 | NA | NA | TGTGCCAGCAGTGAGGTGAACTCTTTCACAGATACGCAGTATTTT | CASSEVNSFTDTQYF
TRBJ2-3 | TRBV24-1 | NA | NA | TGTGCCACCAGTGATTTGGACATCGGAGATACGCAGTATTTT | CATSDLDIGDTQYF
TRBJ1-5 | TRBV28 | NA | TRBD1 | TGTGCCAGCAGTTTGGGACAGATTGACAATCAGCCCCAGCATTTT | CASSLGQIDNQPQHF
TRBJ1-2 | TRBV3-1/TRBV3-2 | NA | NA | TGTGCCAGCAGCCATGGCTTGACAGCTAACTATGGCTACACCTTC | CASSHGLTANYGYTF
TRBJ1-5 | TRBV10-3 | NA | NA | TGTGCCATCAGTGGGAGTCGACAGCCCCAGCATTTT | CAISGSRQPQHF
TRBJ2-3 | TRBV6-5 | NA | TRBD2 | TGTGCCAGCGCGCTAGCGGGAGCAGATACGCAGTATTTT | CASALAGADTQYF
TRBJ1-6 | TRBV7-2 | NA | NA | TGTGCCAGCAGCTTAGAGTCAGGCAGGTCACCCCTCCACTTT | CASSLESGRSPLHF
TRBJ1-2 | TRBV5-6 | NA | NA | TGTGCCAGCAGCTTGGGAAGCGGTCTTTTAACCTTC | CASSLGSGLLTF
TRBJ1-1 | TRBV18 | NA | NA | TGTGCCAGCTCATTGAACGCGGGCTCGAACACTGAAGCTTTCTTT | CASSLNAGSNTEAFF
TRBJ1-5 | TRBV19 | NA | NA | TGTGCCAGTTTCGATACAGGGATGGGGAATCAGCCCCAGCATTTT | CASFDTGMGNQPQHF
TRBJ2-7 | TRBV2 | once | TRBD1 | TGTGCCAGCAGTAGACAGGGGGCGACCTACGAGCAGTACTTC | CASSRQGATYEQYF
TRBJ1-2 | TRBV11-3 | NA | TRBD1 | TGTGCCAGCAGCCCCACATCCTATGGGACAGGGGAAGACTATGGCTACACCTTC | CASSPTSYGTGEDYGYTF
TRBJ1-4 | TRBV10-2 | NA | NA | TGCGCCAGCAGTGATGCAGGGCTTAATGAAAAACTGTTTTTT | CASSDAGLNEKLFF
TRBJ1-2 | TRBV5-4 | NA | NA | TGTGCCAGCAGCTTGGAAACGGGGAAGAATAGCTACACCTTC | CASSLETGKNSYTF
TRBJ1-1 | TRBV6-5 | NA | NA | TGTGCCAGCAGTCTAGGGGCGGCTGAAGCTTTCTTT | CASSLGAAEAFF
TRBJ2-2 | TRBV10-3 | NA | NA | TGTGCCATCAGTGTAGCGGAAACGAACACCGGGGAGCTGTTTTTT | CAISVAETNTGELFF
TRBJ1-1 | TRBV2 | NA | NA | TGTGCCAGCAGTGCAGGGCCCAACACTGAAGCTTTCTTT | CASSAGPNTEAFF
TRBJ2-2 | TRBV27 | NA | TRBD1 | TGTGCCAGCATTAGGACAGGGGGAACCGGGGAGCTGTTTTTT | CASIRTGGTGELFF
TRBJ2-1 | TRBV3-1/TRBV3-2 | NA | NA | TGTGCCAGCAGCCAAGATCCCGGGAATTACAATGAGCAGTTCTTC | CASSQDPGNYNEQFF
TRBJ1-1 | TRBV28 | NA | NA | TGTGCCAGCAGACCGGGACACCTGAACACTGAAGCTTTCTTT | CASRPGHLNTEAFF
TRBJ1-2 | TRBV29-1 | NA | NA | TGCAGCGTTACCGGGACACCTAACTATGGCTACACCTTC | CSVTGTPNYGYTF
TRBJ1-6 | TRBV27 | NA | NA | TGTGCCAGCAGTCCCCGGACAGATTCACCCCTCCACTTT | CASSPRTDSPLHF
TRBJ1-1 | TRBV11-2 | once | NA | TGTGCCAGCAGCCGTCGCCGGGATTCTGAAGCTTTCTTT | CASSRRRDSEAFF
TRBJ1-2 | TRBV5-8 | NA | NA | TGTGCCAGCAGCTTGTCTACCACCGTCTCGCAGGCAGGCTACACCTTC | CASSLSTTVSQAGYTF
TRBJ2-1 | TRBV5-1 | NA | NA | TGCGCCAGCAGCTTGGAGTCAGATGACAATGAGCAGTTCTTC | CASSLESDDNEQFF
TRBJ2-1 | TRBV24-1 | once | TRBD2 | TGTGCCACCAGTGACCCCCGAGCGGGAGACGCCGACAATGAGCAGTTCTTC | CATSDPRAGDADNEQFF
TRBJ2-1 | TRBV11-1 | NA | TRBD2 | TGTGCCAGCAGCTTACAAGGACTAGCGGTAAATGAGCAGTTCTTC | CASSLQGLAVNEQFF
TRBJ2-5 | TRBV2 | NA | TRBD2 | TGTGCCAGCAGGGAGACGACTAGCGGATACACTCAAGAGACCCAGTACTTC | CASRETTSGYTQETQYF
TRBJ1-1 | TRBV28 | NA | NA | TGTGCCAGCAGTTTTACAGCCAACACTGAAGCTTTCTTT | CASSFTANTEAFF